This TCR beta chain emerged from a study of T cells in Graves' hyperthyroidism and ophthalmopathy. Whole-study findings and limits: Expanded thyroid clonotypes (above 0.001) were mostly also found in blood.

The CDR3 regions of TCR beta were amplified from RNA transcripts. In the first-round RT-PCR of the TCR CDR3, the HTBI primer set was used. Using its own MiXCR run on the multiplex PCR reads, TCRdb lists one record per CDR3 protein. The sample consists of 310,000 or so distinct CDR3 sequences, about a sixth of them appearing once. At least 3 on the Clinical Activity Score was recorded for ophthalmopathy patients, who also had NOSPECS grade at least 4 and duration under 3 months. Orbital computed tomography, thyroid ultrasound, serum thyroxine and TRAb, and clinical symptoms together informed the diagnoses. This clonotype was counted many times. The antigen remains unidentified. Germline-derived CDR1 and CDR2 are LNHDA and SQIVND (reference sequence). Trimming removed 3 bases from V and 4 bases from J, with 19 bases in between. This CDR3 is 16 amino acids long.

The rearrangement uses TRBV19 and TRBJ2-7; D is uncertain. The TCR originated in a woman in her fifties or sixties with Graves' ophthalmopathy. Sequenced: blood. For the CDR3, the DNA is TGTGCCAGTAGTATTTGGTCTGAAACCACAACTTACGAGCAGTACTTC. Translation: CASSIWSETTTYEQYF. Complete variable domain (other parts from reference TRBV19 and TRBJ2-7): DGGITQSPKYLFRKEGQNVTLSCEQNLNHDAMYWYRQDPGQGLRLIYYSQIVNDFQKGDIAEGYSVSREKKESFPLTVTSAQKNPTAFYLCASSIWSETTTYEQYFGPGTRLTVT.